A single sample gave rise to the 6 T cell receptor beta chains below, sequenced in a study of T cells in Graves' hyperthyroidism and ophthalmopathy. Amplification yielded TCR beta CDR3 regions, with RNA transcripts as the source. HTBI primers were used for first-round RT-PCR of the TCR CDR3. Each CDR3 protein is one row after TCRdb ran MiXCR on the multiplex PCR reads. The sample contains some 600,000 distinct CDR3 sequences, approximately 14% of which appear only once. The sequenced sample consisted of blood. The receptors were sampled from a woman in her 30s with Graves' hyperthyroidism that later progressed to Graves' ophthalmopathy.

This clonotype was observed many times. The DNA for the CDR3 is TGTGCCAGCAGCTCCGCAGGGGGCGCGAACGAGCAGTACTTC. Translation: CASSSAGGANEQYF. The J gene is TRBJ2-7, the V gene TRBV7-3; TRBD1 matches 8 bases. This CDR3 region has 14 residues. Per the germline V gene, CDR1 is SGHTA and CDR2 is FQGTGA. V was clipped by 4 bases and J by 5 bases; unmatched bases: 7.

As to this clonotype: One junction end disagrees with the germline gene, perhaps due to a read error. This rearrangement joins TRBV10-3 to TRBJ2-1; D may correspond to TRBD1 or TRBD2 (5 bases each). Germline lookup yields CDR1 ENHRY and CDR2 SYGVKD. The length of the CDR3 is 12 residues. CDR3 DNA sequence: TGTGCCATCAGCGACTCCGGGACCCCTTGGATCTTC. Encoded protein: CAISDSGTPWIF.

In this sample, this clonotype turned up many times. The J gene is TRBJ1-1, the V gene TRBV3-1; no firm D call. There are 13 residues in the CDR3. Trimming cost V 4 bases and J 11 bases, with 17 bases left between them. The germline gives CDR1 LGHDT, CDR2 YNNKEL (reference sequence). CDR3 in amino acids: CASSPREGRSAFF. CDR3 nucleotides: TGTGCCAGCAGCCCAAGGGAAGGACGGTCGGCTTTCTTT. Drawing the rest from reference TRBV3-1 and TRBJ1-1, the complete variable domain is DTAVSQTPKYLVTQMGNDKSIKCEQNLGHDTMYWYKQDSKKFLKIMFSYNNKELIINETVPNRFSPKSPDKAHLNLHINSLELGDSAVYFCASSPREGRSAFFGQGTRLTVV.

This clonotype occurred many times. The chain carries TRBV5-5 and TRBJ2-2; 13 bases match TRBD2. Per the germline V gene, CDR1 is SGHKS and CDR2 is YYEKEE (reference sequence). This CDR3 is 16 amino acids long. The V segment lost 2 bases and the J segment 4 bases; nucleotides outside the gene matches: 2. CDR3 bases: TGTGCCAGCAGCTTCACTAGCGGGAGGGCCACCGGGGAGCTGTTTTTT. This encodes CASSFTSGRATGELFF.

This clonotype was observed once. The rearrangement uses TRBV5-4 and TRBJ2-7; TRBD2 agrees at 7 bases. Trimming took 0 bases from V and 0 from J; bases not matched to a gene: 6. Germline CDR1 reads SGHNT; CDR2 reads YYREEE (reference sequence). The CDR3 has 16 residues. The CDR3 is CASSLVRAGISYEQYF. CDR3 DNA: TGTGCCAGCAGCTTGGTTCGAGCGGGGATCTCCTACGAGCAGTACTTC.

This chain uses TRBV30 with TRBJ1-3, with no clear D. This CDR3 region has 12 residues. V gave up 5 bases and J gave up 2 bases, with 7 bases separating them. The germline CDR1 and CDR2 sequences are GTSNPN and SVGIG (reference sequence). The chain's CDR3 is CAWGEAGNTIYF. The CDR3 DNA sequence: TGTGCCTGGGGGGAGGCTGGAAACACCATATATTTT. The full variable domain, in which reference TRBV30 and TRBJ1-3 provide the parts outside the CDR3, is SQTIHQWPATLVQPVGSPLSLECTVEGTSNPNLYWYRQAAGRGLQLLFYSVGIGQISSEVPQNLSASRPQDRQFILSSKKLLLSDSGFYLCAWGEAGNTIYFGEGSWLTVV.